This T cell receptor beta chain emerged from a study of shared clonotypes between healthy human individuals. Study-level findings and limits: The authors expected sequencing depth to affect clonotype sharing among donors.

Generated by immunoSEQ multiplex PCR, the TCRdb table keeps only in-frame clones and is missing some. There are 2 million to 2.5 million clones in the sample; 93% occur only once, and 0.36% lies in the top ten. Unmatched junction bases numbered 6, after V lost 3 bases and J lost 7 bases. The CDR3 consists of 15 residues. Germline V lookup: CDR1 SGDLS, CDR2 YYNGEE. A remark on this clone: The antigen remains unidentified.

The chain joins TRBV9 to TRBJ2-2, with 10 bases aligning to TRBD2. The sequence was obtained from a man aged 18 to 30 in good health. Some clones in this sample may be carry-over from other donors' samples. The sample was naive CD4+ T cells from PBMCs. Indicated subset: CD45RA+ positively selected. The DNA for the CDR3 is TGTGCCAGCAGCGGCAGGACTAGCGGCTTCGGGGAGCTGTTTTTT. It encodes CASSGRTSGFGELFF. Supplemented by reference TRBV9 and TRBJ2-2, the full variable domain reads DSGVTQTPKHLITATGQRVTLRCSPRSGDLSVYWYQQSLDQGLQFLIQYYNGEERAKGNILERFSAQQFPDLHSELNLSSLELGDSALYFCASSGRTSGFGELFFGEGSRLTVL.